These 13 T cell receptor beta chains were sequenced from one sample in a study. From the 5' RACE reads, TCRdb called clonotypes with MiXCR, one entry per CDR3 protein. The data hold roughly 8,500 distinct CDR3 sequences, with roughly 29% observed a single time. The sequenced sample consisted of naive CD4+ T cells sorted from a lymph node. This sample's subset: naive CD4+ T cells, CD4+CD45RA+CD25-. The receptors derive from a female donor with breast cancer.

By sample fraction, this clonotype is medium-sized. This chain joins TRBV29-1 and TRBJ1-3, with TRBD1 identical over 8 bases. Germline CDR1 is SQVTM and CDR2 is ANQGSEA. The trim removed 6 bases at V and 0 bases at J, leaving 7 bases unmatched. This CDR3 contains 15 residues. For the CDR3, the DNA is TGCAGCGTGTCGGACAGGGCGAGCTCTGGAAACACCATATATTTT. Its protein product is CSVSDRASSGNTIYF.

This clonotype was detected many times. A much larger clone sits a single nucleotide away, making a read error possible. The CDR3 does not end in the conserved phenylalanine or tryptophan, so this is likely a read error. The chain employs TRBV4-1 and TRBJ2-1; no firm D call. Per germline, CDR1 MGHRA and CDR2 YSYEKL. This CDR3 region has 12 residues. The germline V and J ends were trimmed by 1 base and 9 bases, with 7 bases remaining between them. For the CDR3, the DNA is TGCGCCAGCAGCCAAGTGGGGTTTGAGCAGTTCTTA. Translation: CASSQVGFEQFL.

This clonotype is labeled medium-sized. The rearrangement links TRBV6-5 to TRBJ1-2, with D maybe TRBD1 (6 bases). The CDR3 has 14 amino acids. V lost 5 bases to trimming and J lost 4 bases, with 14 bases between them. Germline CDR1 is MNHEY and CDR2 is SVGAGI. The CDR3 reads CASSAQGTTYGYTF. CDR3 DNA: TGTGCCAGCAGTGCCCAGGGGACAACCTATGGCTACACCTTC.

By share of the sample, this clonotype is medium-sized. The J gene is TRBJ2-3, the V gene TRBV29-1, with TRBD2 identical over 14 bases. The ends lost 5 bases at V and 4 bases at J; junction bases unmatched: 8. Germline V CDR1 and CDR2: SQVTM, ANQGSEA. CDR3 length: 16 residues. CDR3 in amino acids: CSVSEGLAGVADTQYF. CDR3 DNA: TGCAGCGTTTCTGAGGGACTAGCGGGAGTCGCAGATACGCAGTATTTT.

This clonotype has only a few counts. A read error may be the cause here, since a much bigger clone is one base away. This chain joins TRBV29-1 and TRBJ1-5; D remains ambiguous. There are 12 residues in the CDR3. Trimming shortened V by 4 bases and J by 2 bases, and 6 bases separated the two germline ends. Germline-derived CDR1 and CDR2 are SQVTM and ANQGSEA. The CDR3 spells CSVGVGNQPQHF. CDR3 coding DNA: TGCAGCGTTGGAGTGGGCAATCAGCCCCAGCATTTT.

On this clonotype: Being one base from a much bigger clone, this may be a read error. The chain joins TRBV5-1 to TRBJ2-7; tentatively, D is TRBD1 (5 bases). CDR3 size: 13 residues. CDR1 is SGHRS and CDR2 is YFSETQ in the germline V gene. CDR3: CASSLGQPYKQYF. CDR3 nucleotides: TGCGCCAGCAGCTTGGGACAGCCCTACAAGCAGTACTTC.

The chain links TRBV7-3 to TRBJ2-6, with 7 bases matching TRBD1. V lost 5 bases to trimming and J lost 0 bases; unmatched junction nucleotides: 13. Germline CDR1 and CDR2: SGHTA and FQGTGA. The CDR3 has 19 residues. CDR3 sequence reads: CASSTTGTALFSGANVLTF. The CDR3 nucleotides are TGTGCCAGCAGCACGACCGGGACAGCCCTTTTCTCTGGGGCCAACGTCCTGACTTTC.

By share, this clonotype counts as medium-sized. CDR3 nucleotide sequence: TGTGCCAGCAGTTTCGGCAGACCTTCTTCGCCCCTCCACTTT. It specifies CASSFGRPSSPLHF. This chain joins TRBV12-3 or TRBV12-4 and TRBJ1-6; no clear D. The CDR3 runs to 14 residues. V was clipped by 3 bases and J by 13 bases, with 16 bases between them.

This clonotype showed up many times. The V call is TRBV20-1, the J call TRBJ2-1, with D perhaps TRBD2 (5 bases). Germline loops: CDR1 DFQATT, CDR2 SNEGSKA (reference sequence). The CDR3 spans 12 residues. V was shortened by 5 bases and J by 10 bases, with 15 bases between the two germline ends. CDR3 residues: CSASRGSPEQFF. CDR3 coding DNA: TGCAGTGCTTCCAGAGGGTCACCGGAGCAGTTCTTC.

This clonotype was seen at least ten times. This chain joins TRBV27 and TRBJ2-3; D ambiguous. Germline V gene sequence: CDR1 MNHEY, CDR2 SMNVEV (reference sequence). The CDR3 consists of 15 residues. Trimming took off 5 bases at V and 7 bases at J, with 19 bases between the two ends. The chain's CDR3 is CASSIDAGFIYTQYF. The CDR3 DNA follows: TGTGCCAGCAGTATCGACGCCGGATTCATATATACGCAGTATTTT.

This chain connects TRBV7-9 to TRBJ1-1; D may be TRBD1 (5 bases). V lost 7 bases and J lost 3, with 12 bases in between. CDR1 is SEHNR, CDR2 FQNEAQ, per germline (reference sequence). There are 13 residues in the CDR3. CDR3 nucleotides: TGTGCCAGCACCCCCCCAGGGCACACTGAAGCTTTCTTT. Residues: CASTPPGHTEAFF.

This clonotype was observed many times. J is TRBJ2-1 and V is TRBV5-1, with 9 bases fitting TRBD1. V lost 4 bases and J lost 2; bases outside the gene matches: 4. CDR3 length: 15 amino acids. Germline assignment: CDR1 SGHRS and CDR2 YFSETQ. CDR3 sequence reads: CASSLGQGPYNEQFF. The DNA of the CDR3 is TGCGCCAGCAGCCTAGGACAGGGGCCCTACAATGAGCAGTTCTTC.

This clonotype was seen many times. The chain has TRBV5-6 and TRBJ2-7, with D possibly TRBD1 on 5 matching bases. The CDR3 is made up of 12 amino acids. The V end lost 4 bases, the J end lost 4 bases, and 9 bases lay between the germline ends. The V gene's germline CDR1 is SGHDT and CDR2 YYEEEE. CDR3 DNA: TGTGCCAGCAGCCGATACAGGTACGAGCAGTACTTC. It codes for CASSRYRYEQYF.